The source of this TCR beta chain is a study of CD8 T cells in Susac syndrome. Study observations and caveats: The TCR sequencing and HLA analysis in the study involved a relatively small number of individuals, as the study acknowledged.

The length of the CDR3 is 16 residues. The V gene's germline CDR1 is MNHEY and CDR2 SMNVEV (reference sequence). V was shortened by 1 base and J by 1 base, with 12 bases between the two germline ends. cDNA came from about 0.5 to 1 ug RNA primed by random hexamers. immunoSEQ multiplex PCR amplified TCR beta CDR3 across 54 Vbeta, 13 Jbeta. TCRdb recomputed calls from the immunoSEQ multiplex PCR reads with MiXCR, one row per CDR3 protein. The sample consists of approximately 280,000 distinct CDR3 sequences, around 83% of them appearing once. To note about this clonotype: What it binds is not known.

The TEMRA cells underwent FACS enrichment, while the CD8+ and CD4+ T cells underwent negative isolation. This TCR derives from a human donor with multiple sclerosis. Specimen: CD8+ T cells from PBMCs. The chain is built from TRBV27 and TRBJ2-3; no reliable D call. CDR3 sequence: CASSLLNAIGTDTQYF. As DNA, the CDR3 is TGTGCCAGCAGTTTATTAAATGCGATCGGCACAGATACGCAGTATTTT.